This T cell receptor beta chain was identified during a study of CD8 T cells in Susac syndrome. The CDR3 runs to 15 residues. Looked up from germline, CDR1 is DFQATT and CDR2 is SNEGSKA (reference sequence). V shed 5 bases, J shed 4 bases, and the junction held 11 bases outside the gene matches. It was with random hexamers that 0.5 to 1 ug RNA was reverse transcribed. TCRdb reprocessed the immunoSEQ multiplex PCR reads with MiXCR, giving one entry per CDR3 protein. In the table there are around 85,000 distinct CDR3 sequences, approximately 95% of which are singletons. This clonotype is a singleton in its sample.

This receptor was taken from a human donor with Susac syndrome. The chain combines TRBV20-1 with TRBJ2-1, with 7 nucleotides matching TRBD2. Sequenced: CD8+ T cells from PBMCs. CDR3 nucleotides: TGCAGTGCTCTGTGGCGGGAGTCGGTATACAATGAGCAGTTCTTC. It encodes CSALWRESVYNEQFF.